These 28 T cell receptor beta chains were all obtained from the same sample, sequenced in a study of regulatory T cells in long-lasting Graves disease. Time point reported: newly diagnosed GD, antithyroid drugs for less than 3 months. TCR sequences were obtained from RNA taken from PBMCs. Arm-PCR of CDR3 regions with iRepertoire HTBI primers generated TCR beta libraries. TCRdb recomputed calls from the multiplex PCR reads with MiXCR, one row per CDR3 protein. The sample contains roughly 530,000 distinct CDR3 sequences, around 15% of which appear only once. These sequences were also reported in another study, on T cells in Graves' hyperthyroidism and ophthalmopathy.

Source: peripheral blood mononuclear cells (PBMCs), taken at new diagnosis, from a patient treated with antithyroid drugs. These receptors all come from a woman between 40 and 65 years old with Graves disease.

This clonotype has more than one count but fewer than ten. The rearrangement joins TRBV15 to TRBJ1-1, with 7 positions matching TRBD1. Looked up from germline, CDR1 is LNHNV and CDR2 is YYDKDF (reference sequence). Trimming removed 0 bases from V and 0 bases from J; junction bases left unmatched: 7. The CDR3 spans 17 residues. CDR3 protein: CATSRDRTGGMNTEAFF. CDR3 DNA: TGTGCCACCAGCAGAGACCGGACAGGAGGCATGAACACTGAAGCTTTCTTT.

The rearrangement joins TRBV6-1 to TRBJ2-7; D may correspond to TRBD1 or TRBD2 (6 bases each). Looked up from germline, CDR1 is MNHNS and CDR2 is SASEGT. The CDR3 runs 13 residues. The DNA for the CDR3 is TGTCCTCGGGGGCTTCCTTCGGACTACGAGCAGTACTTC. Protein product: CPRGLPSDYEQYF.

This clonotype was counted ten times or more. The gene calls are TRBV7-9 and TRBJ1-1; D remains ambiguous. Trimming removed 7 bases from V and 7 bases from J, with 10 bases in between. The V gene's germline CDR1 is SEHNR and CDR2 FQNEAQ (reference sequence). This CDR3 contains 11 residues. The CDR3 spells CASKRNREAFF. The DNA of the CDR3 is TGTGCCAGCAAAAGAAACCGTGAAGCTTTCTTT.

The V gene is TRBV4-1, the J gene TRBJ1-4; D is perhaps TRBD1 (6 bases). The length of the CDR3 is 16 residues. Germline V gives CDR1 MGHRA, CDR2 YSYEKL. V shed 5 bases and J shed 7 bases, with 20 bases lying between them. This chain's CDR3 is CASSKTIPGQPEKLFF. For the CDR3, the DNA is TGCGCCAGCAGCAAAACGATCCCGGGACAACCTGAAAAACTGTTTTTT.

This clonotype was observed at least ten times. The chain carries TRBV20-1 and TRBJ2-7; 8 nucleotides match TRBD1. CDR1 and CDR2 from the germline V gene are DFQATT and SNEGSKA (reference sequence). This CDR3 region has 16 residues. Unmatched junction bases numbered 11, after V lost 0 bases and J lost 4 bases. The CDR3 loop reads CSARDDSGQGAYEQYF. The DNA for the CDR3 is TGCAGTGCTAGAGACGATTCGGGGCAGGGGGCATACGAGCAGTACTTC.

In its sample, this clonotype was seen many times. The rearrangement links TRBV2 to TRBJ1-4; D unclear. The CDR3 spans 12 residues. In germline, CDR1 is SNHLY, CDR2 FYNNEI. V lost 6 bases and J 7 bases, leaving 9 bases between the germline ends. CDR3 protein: CASRYSGEKLFF. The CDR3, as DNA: TGTGCCAGCAGGTATTCCGGTGAAAAACTGTTTTTT.

CDR3 DNA sequence: TGCAGTGCTAAGGGGGGCGCGAACACTGAAGCTTTCTTT. It translates to CSAKGGANTEAFF. The V gene is TRBV20-1, the J gene TRBJ1-1; D may be TRBD1 (6 bases). The germline CDR1 and CDR2 sequences are DFQATT and SNEGSKA (reference sequence). There are 13 residues in the CDR3. V was cut by 4 bases and J by 1 base, with 10 bases left in between.

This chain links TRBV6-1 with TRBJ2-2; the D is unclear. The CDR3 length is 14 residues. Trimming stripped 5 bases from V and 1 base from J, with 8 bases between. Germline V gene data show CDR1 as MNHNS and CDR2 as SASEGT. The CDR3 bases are TGTGCCAGCAGTCCACCTTGGAACACCGGGGAGCTGTTTTTT. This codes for CASSPPWNTGELFF.

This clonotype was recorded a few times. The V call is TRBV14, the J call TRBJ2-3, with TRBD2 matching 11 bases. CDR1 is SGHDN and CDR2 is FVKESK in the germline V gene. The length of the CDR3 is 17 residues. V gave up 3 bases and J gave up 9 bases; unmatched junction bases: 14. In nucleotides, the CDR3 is TGTGCCAGCAGCCACCGTGGTACTAGCGGGGGCCGACGGACGCAGTATTTT. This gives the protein CASSHRGTSGGRRTQYF. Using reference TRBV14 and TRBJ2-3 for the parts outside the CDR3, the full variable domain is EAGVTQFPSHSVIEKGQTVTLRCDPISGHDNLYWYRRVMGKEIKFLLHFVKESKQDESGMPNNRFLAERTGGTYSTLKVQPAELEDSGVYFCASSHRGTSGGRRTQYFGPGTRLTVL.

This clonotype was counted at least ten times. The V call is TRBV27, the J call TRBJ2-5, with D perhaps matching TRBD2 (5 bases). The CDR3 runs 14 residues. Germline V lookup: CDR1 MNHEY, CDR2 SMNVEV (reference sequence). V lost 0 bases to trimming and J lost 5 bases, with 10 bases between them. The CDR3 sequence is CASSLSWTSETQYF. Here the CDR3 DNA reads TGTGCCAGCAGTTTATCGTGGACTTCGGAGACCCAGTACTTC.

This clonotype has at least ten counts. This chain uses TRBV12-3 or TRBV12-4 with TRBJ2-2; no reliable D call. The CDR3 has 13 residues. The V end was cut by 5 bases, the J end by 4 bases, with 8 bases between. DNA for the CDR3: TGTGCCAGCAGTCGTGGATCCACCGGGGAGCTGTTTTTT. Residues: CASSRGSTGELFF.

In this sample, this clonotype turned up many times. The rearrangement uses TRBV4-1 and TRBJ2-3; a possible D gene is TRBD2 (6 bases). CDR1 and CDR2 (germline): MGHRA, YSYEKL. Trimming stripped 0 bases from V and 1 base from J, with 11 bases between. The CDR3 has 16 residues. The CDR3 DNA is TGCGCCAGCAGCCAAGATTTCGGCGGGGGCACAGATACGCAGTATTTT. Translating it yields CASSQDFGGGTDTQYF.

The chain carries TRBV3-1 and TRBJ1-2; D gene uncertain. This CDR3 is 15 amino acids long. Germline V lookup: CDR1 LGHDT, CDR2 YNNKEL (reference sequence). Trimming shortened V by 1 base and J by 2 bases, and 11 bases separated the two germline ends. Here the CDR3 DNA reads TGTGCCAGCAGCCAAGGGTTGTTAGGGAACTATGGCTACACCTTC. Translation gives CASSQGLLGNYGYTF.

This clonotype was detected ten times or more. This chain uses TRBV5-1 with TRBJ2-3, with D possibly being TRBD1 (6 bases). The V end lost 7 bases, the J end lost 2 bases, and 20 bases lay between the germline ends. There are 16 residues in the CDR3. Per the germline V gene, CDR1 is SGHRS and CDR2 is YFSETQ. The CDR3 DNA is TGCGCCAGCGGTCTAGGACAGATGATCAACACAGATACGCAGTATTTT. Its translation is CASGLGQMINTDTQYF.

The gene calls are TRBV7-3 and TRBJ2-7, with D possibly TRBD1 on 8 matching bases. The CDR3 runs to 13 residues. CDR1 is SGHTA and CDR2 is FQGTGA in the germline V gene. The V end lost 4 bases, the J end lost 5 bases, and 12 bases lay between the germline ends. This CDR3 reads CASSSQGGDEQYF. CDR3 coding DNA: TGTGCCAGCAGCTCACAGGGGGGGGACGAGCAGTACTTC. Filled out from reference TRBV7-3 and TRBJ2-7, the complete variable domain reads GAGVSQTPSNKVTEKGKYVELRCDPISGHTALYWYRQSLGQGPEFLIYFQGTGAADDSGLPNDRFFAVRPEGSVSTLKIQRTERGDSAVYLCASSSQGGDEQYFGPGTRLTVT.

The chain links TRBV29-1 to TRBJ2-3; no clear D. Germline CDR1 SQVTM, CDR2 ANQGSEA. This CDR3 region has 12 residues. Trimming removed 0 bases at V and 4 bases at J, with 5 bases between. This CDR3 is CSVEDWPDTQYF. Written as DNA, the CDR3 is TGCAGCGTTGAAGATTGGCCAGATACGCAGTATTTT.

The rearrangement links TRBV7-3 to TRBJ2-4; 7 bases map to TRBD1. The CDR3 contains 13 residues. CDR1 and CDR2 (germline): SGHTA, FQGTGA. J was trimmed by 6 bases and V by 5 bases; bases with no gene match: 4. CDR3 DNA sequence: TGTGCCAGCAGCCCCCAGGGGGTAAACATTCAGTACTTC. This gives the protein CASSPQGVNIQYF.

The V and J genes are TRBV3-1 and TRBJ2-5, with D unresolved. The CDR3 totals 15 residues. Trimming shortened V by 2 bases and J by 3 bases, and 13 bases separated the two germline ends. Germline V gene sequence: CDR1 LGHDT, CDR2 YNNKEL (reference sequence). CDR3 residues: CASSQLLVGKETQYF. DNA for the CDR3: TGTGCCAGCAGCCAATTGTTGGTGGGGAAAGAGACCCAGTACTTC.

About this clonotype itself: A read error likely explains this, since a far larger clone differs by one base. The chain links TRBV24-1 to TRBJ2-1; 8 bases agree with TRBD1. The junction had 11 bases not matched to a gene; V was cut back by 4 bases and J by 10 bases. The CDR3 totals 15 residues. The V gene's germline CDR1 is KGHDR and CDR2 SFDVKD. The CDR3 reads CATSDPTGARYEQFF. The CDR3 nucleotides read TGTGCCACCAGTGACCCGACAGGGGCGCGTTACGAGCAGTTCTTC.

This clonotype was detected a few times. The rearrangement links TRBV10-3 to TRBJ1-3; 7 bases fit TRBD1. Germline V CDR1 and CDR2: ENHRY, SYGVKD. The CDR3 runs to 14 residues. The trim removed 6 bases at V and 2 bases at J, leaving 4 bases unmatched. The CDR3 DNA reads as TGTGCCATCAGAGGACAGGACCCTGGAAACACCATATATTTT. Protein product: CAIRGQDPGNTIYF.

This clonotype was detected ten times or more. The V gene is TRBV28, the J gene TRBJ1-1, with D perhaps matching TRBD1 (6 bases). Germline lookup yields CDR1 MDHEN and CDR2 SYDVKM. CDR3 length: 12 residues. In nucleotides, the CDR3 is TGTGTCATCGGCGGCGGGACACGTGAAGCTTTCTTT. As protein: CVIGGGTREAFF. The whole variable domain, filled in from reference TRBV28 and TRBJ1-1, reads DVKVTQSSRYLVKRTGEKVFLECVQDMDHENMFWYRQDPGLGLRLIYFSYDVKMKEKGDIPEGYSVSREKKERFSLILESASTNQTSMYLCVIGGGTREAFFGQGTRLTVV.

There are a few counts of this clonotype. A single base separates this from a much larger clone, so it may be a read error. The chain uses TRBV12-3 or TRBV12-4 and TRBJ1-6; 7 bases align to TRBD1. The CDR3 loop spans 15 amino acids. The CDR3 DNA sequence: TGTGCCAGCAGCCAGACAGGGTTGGAGAATTCACCCCCCCACTTT. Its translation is CASSQTGLENSPPHF.

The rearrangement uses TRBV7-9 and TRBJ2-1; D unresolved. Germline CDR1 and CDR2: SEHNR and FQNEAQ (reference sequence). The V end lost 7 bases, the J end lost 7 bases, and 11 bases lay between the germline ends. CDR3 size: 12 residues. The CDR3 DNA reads TGTGCCAGCAACGTTGACGAGAATGAGCAGTTCTTC. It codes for CASNVDENEQFF.

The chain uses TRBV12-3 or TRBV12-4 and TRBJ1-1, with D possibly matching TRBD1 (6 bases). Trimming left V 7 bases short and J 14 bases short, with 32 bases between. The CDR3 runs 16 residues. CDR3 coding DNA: TGTGCCAGCACCAAGACAGGATTTGGGGAACGAACTGGAGCATTCTTT. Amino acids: CASTKTGFGERTGAFF.

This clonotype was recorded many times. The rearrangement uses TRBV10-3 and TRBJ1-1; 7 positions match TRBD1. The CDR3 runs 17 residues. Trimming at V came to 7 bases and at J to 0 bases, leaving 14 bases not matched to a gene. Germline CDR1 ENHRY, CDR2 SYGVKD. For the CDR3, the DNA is TGTGCCATCATGCCGCAAATAACCGGGACAGTGAACACTGAAGCTTTCTTT. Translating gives CAIMPQITGTVNTEAFF.

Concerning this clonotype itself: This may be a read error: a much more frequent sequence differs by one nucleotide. The CDR3 DNA is TGTGCCAGTAGTTCCACCTCTCGGACAGGGAGGCTGTTCTATGGCTACACCTTC. Its translation is CASSSTSRTGRLFYGYTF. The chain links TRBV19 to TRBJ1-2, with 8 bases identical to TRBD1. Germline loops: CDR1 LNHDA, CDR2 SQIVND (reference sequence). V was clipped by 5 bases and J by 4 bases; unmatched bases: 18. This CDR3 has 18 residues.

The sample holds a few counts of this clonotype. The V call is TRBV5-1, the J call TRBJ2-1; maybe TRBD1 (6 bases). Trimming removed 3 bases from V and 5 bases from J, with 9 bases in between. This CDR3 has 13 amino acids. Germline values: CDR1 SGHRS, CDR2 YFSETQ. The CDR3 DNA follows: TGCGCCAGCAGCTATAGGACAGACAATGAGCAGTTCTTC. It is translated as CASSYRTDNEQFF.

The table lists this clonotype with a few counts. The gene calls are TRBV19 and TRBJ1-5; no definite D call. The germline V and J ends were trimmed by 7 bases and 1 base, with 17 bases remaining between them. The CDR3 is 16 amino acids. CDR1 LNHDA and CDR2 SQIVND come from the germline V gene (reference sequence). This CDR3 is CASKAGSGMSNQPQHF. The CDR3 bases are TGTGCCAGTAAAGCCGGGTCTGGGATGAGCAATCAGCCCCAGCATTTT.